These 21 T cell receptor beta chains share one sample of origin, sequenced in a study of T cells in Graves' hyperthyroidism and ophthalmopathy (dated by TCRdb to between 2018 and 2021). The library relied on multiplex PCR. TCRdb names Illumina HiSeq 2000 as the instrument used. TCR beta CDR3 regions were amplified from RNA transcripts. The TCR CDR3 was subjected to a first round of RT-PCR using the HTBI primer set and the Qiagen OneStep RT-PCR kit. TCRdb ran its own pipeline on the public reads, namely fastp trimming at Q25 and MiXCR clone calling, and kept in-frame beta chains. Rows merge per CDR3 protein into single entries with the most common DNA and genes. The table for this sample lists hundreds of thousands of distinct CDR3 sequences; approximately 25% of them were counted only once. The ten largest clones capture about 10% of the sample. Sequenced: blood. The receptor source for this set is a woman between 25 and 40 years old with Graves' ophthalmopathy.

This clonotype was seen ten or more times. V usage is TRBV28 and J usage is TRBJ2-7; no firm D call. The germline V and J ends were trimmed by 5 bases and 4 bases, with 24 bases remaining between them. The CDR3 contains 17 residues. Germline V CDR1 and CDR2: MDHEN, SYDVKM. CDR3 in amino acids: CASSPRVGADPSYEQYF. The CDR3 region has the DNA TGTGCCAGCAGTCCACGAGTCGGCGCGGATCCGTCGTACGAGCAGTACTTC.

The chain combines TRBV7-2 with TRBJ1-6, with 11 bases that match TRBD1. CDR1 and CDR2 from the germline V gene are SGHTA and FQGNSA. Trimming took 1 base from V and 10 from J; bases not matched to a gene: 6. The CDR3 totals 16 residues. For the CDR3, the DNA is TGTGCCAGCAGCTTAGGAGGACAGGGGGCGAGGTCACCCCTCCACTTT. Its translation: CASSLGGQGARSPLHF.

This clonotype occurred a few times. The chain joins TRBV6-1 to TRBJ2-7, with D possibly called TRBD1 or TRBD2 (5 bases each). Per germline, CDR1 MNHNS and CDR2 SASEGT. Deletions cut 6 bases from V and 7 bases from J, with 16 bases between. This CDR3 has 13 amino acids. The CDR3 coding sequence is TGTGCCAGCAGGGTAGAGGGGTTGGGGGAGCAGTACTTC. This translates into CASRVEGLGEQYF.

This clonotype was found many times. The chain employs TRBV7-2 and TRBJ1-3; 7 bases line up with TRBD1. The germline CDR1 and CDR2 sequences are SGHTA and FQGNSA. V gave up 4 bases and J gave up 4 bases; unmatched junction bases: 7. The CDR3 extends over 15 amino acids. The CDR3 here is CASSSYRGSGNTIYF. CDR3 bases: TGTGCCAGCAGCTCATACAGGGGTAGCGGAAACACCATATATTTT.

This chain joins TRBV5-1 and TRBJ2-5, with TRBD2 identical over 11 bases. Germline loops: CDR1 SGHRS, CDR2 YFSETQ. Losses at the gene ends were 5 bases for V and 0 bases for J; bases not matched to a gene: 3. This CDR3 is built from 15 residues. CDR3 loop: CASSIAGGYQETQYF. The DNA of the CDR3 is TGCGCCAGCAGTATAGCGGGGGGGTACCAAGAGACCCAGTACTTC. The full variable domain, its missing parts supplied by reference TRBV5-1 and TRBJ2-5, is KAGVTQTPRYLIKTRGQQVTLSCSPISGHRSVSWYQQTPGQGLQFLFEYFSETQRNKGNFPGRFSGRQFSNSRSEMNVSTLELGDSALYLCASSIAGGYQETQYFGPGTRLLVL.

The genes are TRBV12-3 or TRBV12-4 and TRBJ2-5, with D unclear. The CDR3 extends over 14 amino acids. Trimming removed 3 bases at V and 8 bases at J, with 16 bases between. The CDR3 protein is CASSFAGSGETQYF. In DNA form, the CDR3 reads TGTGCCAGCAGTTTCGCAGGTTCAGGCGAAACCCAGTACTTC.

This clonotype has just a few counts. Just one base apart from a much larger clone, this may be a read error. The rearrangement joins TRBV28 to TRBJ2-5; 8 bases agree with TRBD2. This CDR3 comprises 17 residues. Germline CDR1 MDHEN, CDR2 SYDVKM. The CDR3 DNA follows: TGTGCCAGCAGTGGGGTGGGAGTAGCGGGGCCGAAAGAGACCAAGTACTTC. This gives the protein CASSGVGVAGPKETKYF.

This clonotype occurred many times. The rearrangement joins TRBV12-3 or TRBV12-4 to TRBJ2-7; TRBD2 matches at 7 bases. Unmatched junction bases numbered 10, after V lost 5 bases and J lost 3 bases. This CDR3 region has 15 residues. The DNA of the CDR3 is TGTGCCAGCAGTCCTAAGCGGGGCGGAATCTACGAGCAGTACTTC. This codes for CASSPKRGGIYEQYF.

This clonotype came up many times. This chain links TRBV6-1 with TRBJ1-1; D is unclear. This CDR3 is 13 amino acids long. Germline V CDR1 and CDR2: MNHNS, SASEGT. V gave up 7 bases and J gave up 3 bases, with 12 bases separating them. DNA of the CDR3: TGTGCCAGCACAAGAGTCGGGGACACTGAAGCTTTCTTT. Its protein is CASTRVGDTEAFF.

This chain connects TRBV12-3 or TRBV12-4 to TRBJ1-3; D ambiguous. The CDR3 loop spans 13 amino acids. V was clipped by 6 bases and J by 5 bases, with 11 bases between them. The CDR3 region is CASREPERNTIYF. The CDR3 nucleotides are TGTGCCAGCAGGGAACCGGAAAGAAACACCATATATTTT.

This clonotype was found many times. The chain employs TRBV27 and TRBJ1-1, with D perhaps matching TRBD1 (6 bases). This CDR3 is 13 amino acids long. The V gene lost 3 bases and the J gene lost 4 bases, with 9 bases spanning the gap. CDR1 is MNHEY, CDR2 SMNVEV, per germline (reference sequence). The CDR3 nucleotides read TGTGCCAGCAGTTTTAGGGGGACCACTGAAGCTTTCTTT. As protein: CASSFRGTTEAFF.

In its sample, this clonotype was seen a few times. This rearrangement joins TRBV20-1 to TRBJ2-5; 10 bases align to TRBD2. V shed 1 base, J shed 12 bases, and the junction held 8 bases outside the gene matches. The CDR3 has 13 amino acids. CDR1 and CDR2 (germline): DFQATT, SNEGSKA (reference sequence). The CDR3 bases are TGCAGTGCTAGAGGTGGTAGCGGGGGGCTCGAGTACTTC. Translating it yields CSARGGSGGLEYF.

This clonotype has only a few counts. The genes are TRBV7-9 and TRBJ1-1, with D maybe TRBD1 (6 bases). CDR1 and CDR2 from the germline V gene are SEHNR and FQNEAQ (reference sequence). There are 13 residues in the CDR3. V was cut by 5 bases and J by 7 bases, with 14 bases left in between. The chain's CDR3 is CASSPDRAFEAFF. CDR3 in DNA: TGTGCCAGCAGCCCGGACAGAGCCTTTGAAGCTTTCTTT. The variable domain in full, with the rest retrieved from reference TRBV7-9 and TRBJ1-1, is DTGVSQNPRHKITKRGQNVTFRCDPISEHNRLYWYRQTLGQGPEFLTYFQNEAQLEKSRLLSDRFSAERPKGSFSTLEIQRTEQGDSAMYLCASSPDRAFEAFFGQGTRLTVV.

In regard to this clonotype: Since a much larger clone is just one base distant, this may be a read error. CDR3 loop: CASSPGPPGDWPQHF. The DNA for the CDR3 is TGTGCCAGCAGCCCGGGACCCCCGGGGGATTGGCCCCAGCATTTT. The V gene is TRBV12-3 or TRBV12-4, the J gene TRBJ1-5, with D perhaps TRBD1 (5 bases). This CDR3 is 15 amino acids long. V lost 6 bases and J lost 9, with 21 bases in between.

The J gene is TRBJ2-7, the V gene TRBV29-1; 12 nucleotides agree with TRBD2. J lost 1 base, V lost 6 bases, and 10 bases had no gene match. This CDR3 comprises 16 residues. The germline V gene has CDR1 SQVTM and CDR2 ANQGSEA. The CDR3 bases are TGCAGCGTCCAACTAGCGGGGGGCCCGCGATCCTACGAGCAGTACTTC. Protein product: CSVQLAGGPRSYEQYF.

The table lists this clonotype with many counts. CDR3 sequence: CASRIRQGASNQPQHF. The CDR3 region has the DNA TGTGCCAGCAGGATCAGACAGGGGGCTAGCAATCAGCCCCAGCATTTT. V gene TRBV2 combines with J gene TRBJ1-5; the match to TRBD1 covers 10 bases. Germline lookup yields CDR1 SNHLY and CDR2 FYNNEI. The length of the CDR3 is 16 residues. With 6 bases clipped from V and 0 bases from J, the junction kept 5 bases outside the gene matches.

This clonotype was recorded at least ten times. CDR3 region: CASSQEVGRTTEAFF. The CDR3, as DNA: TGCGCCAGCAGCCAAGAAGTGGGCCGGACCACTGAAGCTTTCTTT. The chain recombines TRBV4-3 with TRBJ1-1, with unresolved D. This CDR3 has 15 amino acids. V shed 0 bases and J shed 4 bases, with 12 bases lying between them. Germline CDR1 and CDR2: LGHNA and YSLEER.

This clonotype was recorded many times. J is TRBJ1-2 and V is TRBV11-2; D is uncertain. This CDR3 has 17 residues. V lost 2 bases and J 2 bases, leaving 18 bases between the germline ends. Looked up from germline, CDR1 is SGHAT and CDR2 is FQNNGV. Here the CDR3 reads CASSLPWGPTQNYGYTF. The CDR3 nucleotides are TGTGCCAGCAGCTTACCTTGGGGTCCAACCCAAAACTATGGCTACACCTTC. Combining the CDR3 with reference TRBV11-2 and TRBJ1-2 gives the whole variable domain EAGVAQSPRYKIIEKRQSVAFWCNPISGHATLYWYQQILGQGPKLLIQFQNNGVVDDSQLPKDRFSAERLKGVDSTLKIQPAKLEDSAVYLCASSLPWGPTQNYGYTFGSGTRLTVV.

Comment on this clonotype: A much larger clone lies a single base off, so this may be a read error. This chain links TRBV10-2 with TRBJ2-7; 9 bases are a match to TRBD1. In germline, CDR1 is WSHSY, CDR2 SAAADI. With 6 bases clipped from V and 0 bases from J, the junction kept 3 bases outside the gene matches. The CDR3 extends over 14 amino acids. Written as DNA, the CDR3 is TGCGCCAGCAGCAGACAGGGGGACTCCTACGAGCAGTACGTC. It yields the protein CASSRQGDSYEQYV.

The V and J genes are TRBV13 and TRBJ2-7, with a tentative D call TRBD1 (6 bases). There are 16 residues in the CDR3. Deletions cut 5 bases from V and 2 bases from J, with 19 bases between. The germline CDR1 and CDR2 sequences are PRHDT and FYEKMQ (reference sequence). In DNA form, the CDR3 reads TGTGCCAGCAGCCGCCACTATACAGGGTATACCTACGAGCAGTACTTC. Translating gives CASSRHYTGYTYEQYF.

The rearrangement joins TRBV12-3 or TRBV12-4 to TRBJ1-1; 7 nucleotides agree with TRBD1. This CDR3 contains 12 residues. Trimming at V came to 6 bases and at J to 7 bases, leaving 5 bases not matched to a gene. The CDR3 loop is CASSRGQVEAFF. CDR3 nucleotide sequence: TGTGCCAGCAGCAGAGGACAGGTTGAAGCTTTCTTT.